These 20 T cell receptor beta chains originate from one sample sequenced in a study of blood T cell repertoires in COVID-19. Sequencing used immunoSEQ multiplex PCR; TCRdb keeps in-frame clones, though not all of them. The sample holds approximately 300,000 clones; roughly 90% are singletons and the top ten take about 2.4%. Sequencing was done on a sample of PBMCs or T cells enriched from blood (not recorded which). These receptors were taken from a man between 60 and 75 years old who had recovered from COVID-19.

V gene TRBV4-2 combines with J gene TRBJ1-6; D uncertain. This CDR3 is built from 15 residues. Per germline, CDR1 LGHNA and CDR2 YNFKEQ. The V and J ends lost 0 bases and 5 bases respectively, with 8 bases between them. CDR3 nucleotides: TGTGCCAGCAGCCAAGATACCCCGGATAATTCACCCCTCCACTTT. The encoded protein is CASSQDTPDNSPLHF.

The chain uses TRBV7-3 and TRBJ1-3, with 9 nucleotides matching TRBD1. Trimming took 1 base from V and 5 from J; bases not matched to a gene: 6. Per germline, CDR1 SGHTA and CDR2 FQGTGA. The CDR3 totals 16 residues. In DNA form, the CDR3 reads TGTGCCAGCAGCTTAAGCCCACAGGGGGCGAGAAACACCATATATTTT. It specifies CASSLSPQGARNTIYF.

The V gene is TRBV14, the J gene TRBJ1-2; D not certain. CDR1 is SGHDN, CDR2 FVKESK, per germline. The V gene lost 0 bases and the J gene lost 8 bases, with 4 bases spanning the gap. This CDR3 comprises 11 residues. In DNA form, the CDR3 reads TGTGCCAGCAGCCAAGAAAGCGGCTACACCTTC. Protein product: CASSQESGYTF.

CDR3 loop: CASSYLAVGSYEQYF. The CDR3 region has the DNA TGTGCCAGCAGCTACCTAGCGGTTGGCTCCTACGAGCAGTACTTC. This chain connects TRBV7-9 to TRBJ2-7; 7 bases align to TRBD2. The CDR3 has 15 residues. With 4 bases clipped from V and 0 bases from J, the junction kept 6 bases outside the gene matches. Germline V CDR1 and CDR2: SEHNR, FQNEAQ (reference sequence).

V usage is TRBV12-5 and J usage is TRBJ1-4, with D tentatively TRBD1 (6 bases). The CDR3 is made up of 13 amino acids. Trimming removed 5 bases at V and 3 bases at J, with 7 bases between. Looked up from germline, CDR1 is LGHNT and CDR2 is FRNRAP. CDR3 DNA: TGTGCTAGTGGTGGGACACCTAATGAAAAACTGTTTTTT. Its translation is CASGGTPNEKLFF.

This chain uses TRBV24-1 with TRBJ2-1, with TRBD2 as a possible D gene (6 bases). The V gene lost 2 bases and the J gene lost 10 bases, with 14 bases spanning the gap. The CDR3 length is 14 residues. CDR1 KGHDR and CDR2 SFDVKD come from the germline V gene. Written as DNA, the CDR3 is TGTGCCACCAGTGATTACTCGGGGGAGGAAGAGCAGTTCTTC. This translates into CATSDYSGEEEQFF.

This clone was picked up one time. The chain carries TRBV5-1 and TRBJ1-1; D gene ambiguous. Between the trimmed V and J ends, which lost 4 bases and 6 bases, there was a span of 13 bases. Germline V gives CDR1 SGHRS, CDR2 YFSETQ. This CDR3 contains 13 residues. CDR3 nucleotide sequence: TGCGCCAGCAGCCAGCCGGAGGCCGCTGAAGCTTTCTTT. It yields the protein CASSQPEAAEAFF.

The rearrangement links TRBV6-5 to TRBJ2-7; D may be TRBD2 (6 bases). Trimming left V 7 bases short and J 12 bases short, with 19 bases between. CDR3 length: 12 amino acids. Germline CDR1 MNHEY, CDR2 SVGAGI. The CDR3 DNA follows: TGTGCCAGCATCCCCAGGAGGGGACGCCCGTACTTC. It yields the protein CASIPRRGRPYF.

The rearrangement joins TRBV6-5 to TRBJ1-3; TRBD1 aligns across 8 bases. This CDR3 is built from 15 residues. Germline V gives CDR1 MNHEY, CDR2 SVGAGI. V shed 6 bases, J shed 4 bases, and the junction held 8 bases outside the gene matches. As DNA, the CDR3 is TGTGCCAGCAGCTCCCAGGGGGCTTCGGGAAACACCATATATTTT. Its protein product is CASSSQGASGNTIYF.

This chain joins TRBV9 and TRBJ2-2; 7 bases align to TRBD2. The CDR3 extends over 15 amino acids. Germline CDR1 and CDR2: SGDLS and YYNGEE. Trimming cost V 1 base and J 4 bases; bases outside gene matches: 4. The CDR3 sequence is CASSVTGGLTGELFF. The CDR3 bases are TGTGCCAGCAGCGTAACGGGAGGTCTCACCGGGGAGCTGTTTTTT.

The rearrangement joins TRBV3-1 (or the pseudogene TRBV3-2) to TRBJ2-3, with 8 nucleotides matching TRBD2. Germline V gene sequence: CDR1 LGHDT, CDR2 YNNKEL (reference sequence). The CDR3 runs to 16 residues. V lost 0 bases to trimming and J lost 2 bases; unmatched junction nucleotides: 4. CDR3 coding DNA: TGTGCCAGCAGCCAAGACGCGGGAGGCCTCACAGATACGCAGTATTTT. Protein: CASSQDAGGLTDTQYF.

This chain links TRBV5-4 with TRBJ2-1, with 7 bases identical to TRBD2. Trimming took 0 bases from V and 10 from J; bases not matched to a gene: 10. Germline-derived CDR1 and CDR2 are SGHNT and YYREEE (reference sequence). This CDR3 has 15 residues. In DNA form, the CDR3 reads TGTGCCAGCAGCTTGGAACTAGCGCAATTCTGGGAGCAGTTCTTC. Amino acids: CASSLELAQFWEQFF.

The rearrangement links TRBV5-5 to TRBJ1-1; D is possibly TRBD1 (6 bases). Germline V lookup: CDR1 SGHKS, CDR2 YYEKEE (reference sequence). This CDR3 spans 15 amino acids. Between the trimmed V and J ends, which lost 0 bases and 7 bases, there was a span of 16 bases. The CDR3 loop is CASSLASGQFFEAFF. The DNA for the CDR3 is TGTGCCAGCAGCTTGGCCTCAGGACAGTTCTTTGAAGCTTTCTTT.

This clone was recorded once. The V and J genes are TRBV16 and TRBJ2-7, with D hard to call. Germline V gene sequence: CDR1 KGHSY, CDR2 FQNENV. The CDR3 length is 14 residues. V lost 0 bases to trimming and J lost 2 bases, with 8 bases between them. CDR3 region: CASSQSNTPYEQYF. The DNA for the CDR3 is TGTGCCAGCAGCCAATCTAACACACCCTACGAGCAGTACTTC.

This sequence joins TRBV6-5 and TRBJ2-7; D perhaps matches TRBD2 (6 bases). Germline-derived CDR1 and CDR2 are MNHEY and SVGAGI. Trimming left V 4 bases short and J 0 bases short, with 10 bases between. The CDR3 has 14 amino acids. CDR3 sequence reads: CASSFGGNSYEQYF. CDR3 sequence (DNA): TGTGCCAGCAGTTTCGGCGGGAACTCCTACGAGCAGTACTTC.

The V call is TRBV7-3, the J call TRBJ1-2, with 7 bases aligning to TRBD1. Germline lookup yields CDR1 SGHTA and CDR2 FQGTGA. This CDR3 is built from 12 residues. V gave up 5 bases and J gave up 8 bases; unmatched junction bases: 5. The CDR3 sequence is CASSAQGYGYTF. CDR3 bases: TGTGCCAGCAGCGCACAGGGGTACGGCTACACCTTC.

The CDR3 loop is CASSIQTGRETQYF. The CDR3 nucleotides are TGTGCCAGTAGTATCCAAACAGGGAGAGAGACCCAGTACTTC. This chain links TRBV19 with TRBJ2-5, with TRBD1 as a possible D gene (6 bases). The germline V and J ends were trimmed by 3 bases and 4 bases, with 12 bases remaining between them. The CDR3 has 14 amino acids. The germline V gene has CDR1 LNHDA and CDR2 SQIVND (reference sequence). Combining the CDR3 with reference TRBV19 and TRBJ2-5 gives the whole variable domain DGGITQSPKYLFRKEGQNVTLSCEQNLNHDAMYWYRQDPGQGLRLIYYSQIVNDFQKGDIAEGYSVSREKKESFPLTVTSAQKNPTAFYLCASSIQTGRETQYFGPGTRLLVL.

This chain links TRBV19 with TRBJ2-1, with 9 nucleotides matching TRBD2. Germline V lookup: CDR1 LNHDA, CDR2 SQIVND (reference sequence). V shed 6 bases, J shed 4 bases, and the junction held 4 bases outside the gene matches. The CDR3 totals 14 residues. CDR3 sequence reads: CASRAGGLYNEQFF. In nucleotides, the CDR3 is TGTGCCAGTAGGGCGGGAGGGCTTTACAATGAGCAGTTCTTC.

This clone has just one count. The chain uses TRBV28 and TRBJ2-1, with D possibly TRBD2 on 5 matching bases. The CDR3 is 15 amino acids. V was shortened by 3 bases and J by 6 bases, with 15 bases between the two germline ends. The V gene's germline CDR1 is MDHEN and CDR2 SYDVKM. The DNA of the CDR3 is TGTGCCAGCAGTTTGCCCTCCTCGGGATCCAATGAGCAGTTCTTC. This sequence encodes CASSLPSSGSNEQFF. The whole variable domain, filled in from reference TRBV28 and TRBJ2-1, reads DVKVTQSSRYLVKRTGEKVFLECVQDMDHENMFWYRQDPGLGLRLIYFSYDVKMKEKGDIPEGYSVSREKKERFSLILESASTNQTSMYLCASSLPSSGSNEQFFGPGTRLTVL.

The CDR3 reads CASSADRTTSTDTQYF. The CDR3 DNA reads TGTGCCAGCAGCGCCGACAGGACGACTAGCACAGATACGCAGTATTTT. The chain recombines TRBV2 with TRBJ2-3, with a weak D call TRBD1 (6 bases). Germline V gene lookup returns CDR1 SNHLY and CDR2 FYNNEI. The V and J ends lost 6 bases and 0 bases respectively, with 16 bases between them. CDR3 length: 16 residues.